This entry lists 9 T cell receptor beta chains sequenced from one sample in a study of cytomegalovirus exposure and HLA in healthy donors. Primers included in the PCR were 60 Vbeta and 13 Jbeta primers. Assay used: immunoSEQ multiplex PCR; TCRdb lists only in-frame clones, some missing. The table records 200,000 or so clones, roughly 84% of them present only once. Sequencing used PBMCs. Every receptor here comes from a boy between 5 and 17 years old in good health and CMV-seronegative.

This clone has just one count. The chain links TRBV5-1 to TRBJ2-7; TRBD2 aligns across 8 bases. With V trimmed by 0 bases and J by 1 base, 6 bases remained unmatched. Per the germline V gene, CDR1 is SGHRS and CDR2 is YFSETQ. The CDR3 has 16 residues. This CDR3 reads CASSLAPASGSYEQYF. The DNA for the CDR3 is TGCGCCAGCAGCTTGGCACCTGCTAGCGGGTCCTACGAGCAGTACTTC.

This clone appeared once. The CDR3 DNA sequence: TGCGCCAGCAGCCAAGGACTAGCGGGAGAGGGTGAGCAGTTCTTC. Encoded protein: CASSQGLAGEGEQFF. The chain uses TRBV4-1 and TRBJ2-1; 12 nucleotides match TRBD2. The V gene end was trimmed by 1 base and the J gene end by 9 bases; junction bases not matched to a gene: 4. This CDR3 contains 15 residues. Germline V gives CDR1 MGHRA, CDR2 YSYEKL.

This chain joins TRBV5-6 and TRBJ1-5; 9 nucleotides align to TRBD1. The CDR3 consists of 18 residues. Germline trimming cut 2 bases from V and 2 bases from J; bases unmatched to any gene: 11. CDR1 and CDR2 from the germline V gene are SGHDT and YYEEEE. The CDR3 DNA reads as TGTGCCAGCAGCTTCTGGGGACAGGGTCGTATGCGCAATCAGCCCCAGCATTTT. Its translation is CASSFWGQGRMRNQPQHF.

The chain has TRBV30 and TRBJ1-2; 7 bases fit TRBD1. The germline CDR1 and CDR2 sequences are GTSNPN and SVGIG (reference sequence). Trimming removed 6 bases from V and 9 bases from J; junction bases left unmatched: 7. CDR3 length equals 11 residues. The CDR3 DNA reads as TGTGCCTGTCGACAGGGCGGGAGCTACACCTTC. Its translation: CACRQGGSYTF.

This sequence joins TRBV2 and TRBJ2-7; perhaps TRBD1 as D (5 bases). The CDR3 is 13 amino acids. Between the trimmed V and J ends, which lost 8 bases and 0 bases, there was a span of 11 bases. The V gene's germline CDR1 is SNHLY and CDR2 FYNNEI. CDR3 bases: TGTGCCAGCTGGGGCGGTAGCTCCTACGAGCAGTACTTC. This gives the protein CASWGGSSYEQYF.

The gene calls are TRBV5-1 and TRBJ1-5; unclear D gene. The CDR3 is 13 amino acids. Trimming left V 2 bases short and J 4 bases short, with 7 bases between. Germline V gene data show CDR1 as SGHRS and CDR2 as YFSETQ. CDR3 in amino acids: CASSLRGNQPQHF. CDR3 nucleotide sequence: TGCGCCAGCAGCTTAAGAGGAAATCAGCCCCAGCATTTT.

This chain uses TRBV6-5 with TRBJ2-5, with 7 bases that match TRBD2. Germline CDR1 reads MNHEY; CDR2 reads SVGAGI. There are 14 residues in the CDR3. Unmatched junction bases numbered 6, after V lost 5 bases and J lost 3 bases. The CDR3 nucleotides are TGTGCCAGCAGTCTTAATGGGGGGGAAGAGACCCAGTACTTC. Translated, it gives CASSLNGGEETQYF.

The chain carries TRBV6-1 and TRBJ2-3, with 8 positions matching TRBD2. V was pared by 4 bases and J by 13 bases, with 10 bases of the junction left unmatched. CDR3 length: 13 amino acids. Germline CDR1 is MNHNS and CDR2 is SASEGT. The CDR3 DNA reads TGTGCCAGCAGTGGGACTAGCTTTCATATTGAGTATTTT. It specifies CASSGTSFHIEYF.

V is TRBV2 and J is TRBJ2-5; 12 nucleotides line up with TRBD2. With the DNA end fitting TRBJ2-7 better, the J assignment may be wrong. Germline CDR1 and CDR2: SNHLY and FYNNEI. The CDR3 is 17 residues long. The CDR3 nucleotides read TGTGCCAGCATGGGACTAGCGGGTTTTACTAGAACCTACGAGCAGTACTTC. Residues: CASMGLAGFTRTYEQYF.